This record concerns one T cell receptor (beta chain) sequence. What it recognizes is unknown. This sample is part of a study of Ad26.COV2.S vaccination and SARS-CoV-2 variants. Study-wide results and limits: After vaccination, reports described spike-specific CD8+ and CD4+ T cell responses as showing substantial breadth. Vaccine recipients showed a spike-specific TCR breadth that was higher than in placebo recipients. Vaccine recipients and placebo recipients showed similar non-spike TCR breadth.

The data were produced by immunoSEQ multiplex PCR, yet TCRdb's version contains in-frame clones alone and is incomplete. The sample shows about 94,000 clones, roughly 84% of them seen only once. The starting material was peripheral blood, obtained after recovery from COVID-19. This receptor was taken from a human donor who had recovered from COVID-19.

CDR3 sequence reads: CASSTGQHSGNTIYF. In DNA, the CDR3 is TGTGCCAGCAGTACGGGACAGCACTCTGGAAACACCATATATTTT. The chain uses TRBV6-6 and TRBJ1-3, with 7 bases lining up with TRBD1. The CDR3 loop spans 15 amino acids. After removal of 5 bases from V and 0 bases from J, the junction contained 4 bases not matched to a gene. Looked up from germline, CDR1 is MNHNY and CDR2 is SVGAGI (reference sequence).